One sample yielded the 31 T cell receptor beta chains listed below, sequenced in a study of cytomegalovirus exposure and HLA in healthy donors. Primers: 60 Vbeta forward and 13 Jbeta reverse. This table comes from immunoSEQ multiplex PCR, and its TCRdb copy is limited to in-frame clones, with some not included. The sample has 85,000 to 95,000 clones; 7.6% are singletons. Sequencing used PBMCs. The origin of the receptors is a man aged 45-65 years in good health and CMV-seronegative.

This clone showed up just a few times. This chain uses TRBV5-1 with TRBJ2-7, with TRBD1 as a possible D gene (6 bases). Trimming cost V 2 bases and J 5 bases, with 11 bases left between them. The CDR3 length is 13 residues. The germline V gene encodes CDR1 SGHRS and CDR2 YFSETQ. CDR3 sequence reads: CASSFTGSDEQYF. The DNA for the CDR3 is TGCGCCAGCAGCTTCACAGGGTCTGACGAGCAGTACTTC.

This clone has a handful of counts. V usage is TRBV4-1 and J usage is TRBJ1-1; 8 nucleotides line up with TRBD1. V was pared by 3 bases and J by 1 base, with 4 bases of the junction left unmatched. Germline CDR1 MGHRA, CDR2 YSYEKL. This CDR3 has 15 amino acids. CDR3: CASSHTGTGNTEAFF. The CDR3 region has the DNA TGCGCCAGCAGCCATACAGGGACAGGGAACACTGAAGCTTTCTTT.

The J gene is TRBJ1-1, the V gene TRBV7-9, with 7 positions matching TRBD1. The CDR3 runs 15 residues. Germline CDR1 and CDR2: SEHNR and FQNEAQ (reference sequence). V lost 5 bases and J lost 1; bases outside the gene matches: 7. The CDR3 DNA is TGTGCCAGCAGCCCTAGGACAGGATGGAACACTGAAGCTTTCTTT. The encoded protein is CASSPRTGWNTEAFF.

The V gene is TRBV6-5, the J gene TRBJ1-1, with TRBD1 matching 10 bases. The length of the CDR3 is 15 residues. V lost 4 bases to trimming and J lost 6 bases; unmatched junction nucleotides: 8. In germline, CDR1 is MNHEY, CDR2 SVGAGI. The DNA for the CDR3 is TGTGCCAGCAGTTCCGACAGGGGGCTAAGAGCTGAAGCTTTCTTT. Translation: CASSSDRGLRAEAFF.

The V call is TRBV29-1, the J call TRBJ2-2; a weak D match, TRBD1 (5 bases). From germline, CDR1 is SQVTM and CDR2 ANQGSEA. Trimming shortened V by 4 bases and J by 0 bases, and 6 bases separated the two germline ends. The CDR3 sequence is 13 residues long. This CDR3 is CSVGQTNTGELFF. The CDR3 nucleotides are TGCAGCGTTGGACAGACGAACACCGGGGAGCTGTTTTTT.

The V and J genes are TRBV9 and TRBJ1-1, with TRBD1 matching over 8 bases. CDR1 SGDLS and CDR2 YYNGEE come from the germline V gene. The CDR3 sequence is 15 residues long. The J segment lost 2 bases and the V segment lost 3 bases, leaving 6 bases of the junction unmatched. The DNA of the CDR3 is TGTGCCAGCAGCGCCCAGGGACAGGTAAACACTGAAGCTTTCTTT. Residues: CASSAQGQVNTEAFF.

This clone has just a few counts. The CDR3 nucleotides read TGTGCCAGCTCACCACTAAGTTTCGAGACAGGAGCCTACGAGCAGTACTTC. Amino acids: CASSPLSFETGAYEQYF. The chain is built from TRBV18 and TRBJ2-7; tentatively, D is TRBD1 (6 bases). V dropped 1 base and J dropped 2 bases, with 18 bases sitting between them. CDR1 and CDR2 from the germline V gene are KGHSH and LQKENI. This CDR3 is built from 17 residues.

This clone was observed a few times. V is TRBV21-1 and J is TRBJ1-2; the table's D gene call, TRBD1, was not cross checked with the DNA. TRBV21-1 is termed a pseudogene. This CDR3 has 14 amino acids. CDR3 amino acids: CASEGDRGHYGYTF. DNA of the CDR3: TGTGCCAGCGAGGGGGACAGGGGGCACTATGGCTACACCTTC.

The sample holds a few counts of this clone. This chain joins TRBV6-5 and TRBJ2-2, with TRBD1 matching over 8 bases. V gave up 6 bases and J gave up 2 bases; unmatched junction bases: 5. Germline V gene data show CDR1 as MNHEY and CDR2 as SVGAGI. This CDR3 is 15 amino acids long. The CDR3 protein is CASRDRETNTGELFF. CDR3 nucleotides: TGTGCCAGCAGGGACAGGGAAACAAACACCGGGGAGCTGTTTTTT.

This clone appeared a few times. CDR3 DNA sequence: TGTGCCAGCAGTTACCGGACTACCGGGTACGAGCAGTACTTC. Its translation is CASSYRTTGYEQYF. The V call is TRBV7-8, the J call TRBJ2-7, with a weak D call TRBD2 (6 bases). With 6 bases removed from V and 4 bases from J, the gap between germline ends came to 16 bases. The CDR3 covers 14 residues. Germline V CDR1 and CDR2: SGHVS, FQNEAQ.

Only a few counts were recorded for this clone. CDR3 sequence reads: CATKARGTNTGELFF. In nucleotides, the CDR3 is TGCGCCACCAAGGCGCGGGGTACGAACACCGGGGAGCTGTTTTTT. This chain joins TRBV10-2 and TRBJ2-2, with D perhaps matching TRBD2 (6 bases). Trimming cost V 10 bases and J 0 bases, with 15 bases left between them. The CDR3 totals 15 residues. Per germline, CDR1 WSHSY and CDR2 SAAADI.

This chain uses TRBV2 with TRBJ2-5, with D unresolved. The CDR3 sequence is 14 residues long. Germline assignment: CDR1 SNHLY and CDR2 FYNNEI. Trimming cost V 3 bases and J 4 bases, with 12 bases left between them. Here the CDR3 reads CASSDGRGLETQYF. Here the CDR3 DNA reads TGTGCCAGCAGTGACGGAAGAGGCTTAGAGACCCAGTACTTC. The full variable domain, rest sourced from reference TRBV2 and TRBJ2-5, is EPEVTQTPSHQVTQMGQEVILRCVPISNHLYFYWYRQILGQKVEFLVSFYNNEISEKSEIFDDQFSVERPDGSNFTLKIRSTKLEDSAMYFCASSDGRGLETQYFGPGTRLLVL.

The V gene is TRBV7-9, the J gene TRBJ2-3; D remains ambiguous. Between the trimmed V and J ends, which lost 4 bases and 5 bases, there was a span of 28 bases. The length of the CDR3 is 19 residues. Germline V gene data show CDR1 as SEHNR and CDR2 as FQNEAQ (reference sequence). CDR3 in amino acids: CASSSTAQYTARTLDTQYF. CDR3 nucleotides: TGTGCCAGCAGCTCCACGGCACAGTACACAGCCCGCACGTTAGATACGCAGTATTTT.

This clone was seen a few times. V and J are TRBV7-8 and TRBJ1-1; D remains unclear. Germline values: CDR1 SGHVS, CDR2 FQNEAQ. This CDR3 is 15 amino acids long. Trimming took off 1 base at V and 5 bases at J, with 14 bases between the two ends. The CDR3 sequence: CASSLDGRGWTEAFF. CDR3 nucleotides: TGTGCCAGCAGCTTAGACGGGAGAGGGTGGACTGAAGCTTTCTTT.

This chain uses TRBV6-1 with TRBJ1-1; possible D gene TRBD1, 6 bases. This CDR3 spans 14 amino acids. CDR1 is MNHNS and CDR2 is SASEGT in the germline V gene. V was pared by 8 bases and J by 3 bases, with 16 bases between. CDR3 coding DNA: TGTGCCAGCGTCGGGGAGGGGGGCTACACTGAAGCTTTCTTT. Encoded protein: CASVGEGGYTEAFF.

This clone occurred a few times. V gene TRBV6-5 combines with J gene TRBJ2-7; TRBD1 aligns across 8 bases. CDR3 size: 14 residues. Germline CDR1 and CDR2: MNHEY and SVGAGI. J was trimmed by 0 bases and V by 6 bases; bases with no gene match: 4. The CDR3 sequence: CASSRGQASYEQYF. The CDR3 bases are TGTGCCAGCAGCCGGGGACAGGCCTCCTACGAGCAGTACTTC.

This clone was detected only a few times. The chain uses TRBV2 and TRBJ2-1; 12 bases align to TRBD2. Germline CDR1 reads SNHLY; CDR2 reads FYNNEI. CDR3 length: 16 residues. Trimming removed 4 bases from V and 13 bases from J; junction bases left unmatched: 14. The CDR3 DNA is TGTGCCAGCAGTGGATATTGGCAGTCTAGCGGGGGGGCCCAGTTCTTC. This translates into CASSGYWQSSGGAQFF.

This clone was seen a few times. The chain joins TRBV27 to TRBJ2-7, with a weak D call TRBD1 (6 bases). V gave up 3 bases and J gave up 6 bases, with 15 bases separating them. This CDR3 is built from 14 residues. In germline, CDR1 is MNHEY, CDR2 SMNVEV (reference sequence). This chain's CDR3 is CASSFQGSGSEQYF. Here the CDR3 DNA reads TGTGCCAGCAGTTTCCAGGGGTCTGGATCCGAGCAGTACTTC.

V usage is TRBV10-3 and J usage is TRBJ2-2, with 11 bases that match TRBD1. Germline V gene sequence: CDR1 ENHRY, CDR2 SYGVKD. The CDR3 is 14 residues long. With V trimmed by 6 bases and J by 5 bases, 2 bases remained unmatched. The chain's CDR3 is CAIRGTGGTGELFF. CDR3 DNA sequence: TGTGCCATCAGGGGGACAGGGGGAACCGGGGAGCTGTTTTTT.

A word on this clone: The junction does not match germline at one end; this may be a read error. Other DNA sequences from this sample encode an identical CDR3 as well. This chain connects TRBV13 to TRBJ2-3; D not resolved. Germline lookup yields CDR1 PRHDT and CDR2 FYEKMQ (reference sequence). The CDR3 has 16 amino acids. CDR3 loop: CASSRRFSLFTDTQYF. In DNA, the CDR3 is TGTGCCAGCAGCCGCCGGTTTTCTCTATTCACAGACACGCAGTATTTT.

This clone appeared a few times. This chain links TRBV6-1 with TRBJ1-2, with D maybe TRBD1 (6 bases). The CDR3 is 13 residues long. V was trimmed by 6 bases and J by 5 bases, leaving 13 bases between them. The V gene's germline CDR1 is MNHNS and CDR2 SASEGT. The CDR3, as DNA: TGTGCCAGCAGGTCCATGCAGGGGTATGGCTACACCTTC. Residues: CASRSMQGYGYTF.

This sequence joins TRBV28 and TRBJ2-1, with 8 bases that match TRBD1. Per germline, CDR1 MDHEN and CDR2 SYDVKM. This CDR3 is 14 amino acids long. V gave up 5 bases and J gave up 5 bases; unmatched junction bases: 5. The CDR3 DNA reads TGTGCCAGCAGTCTCGGACAGGGTCACAATGAGCAGTTCTTC. It encodes CASSLGQGHNEQFF.

V and J are TRBV6-1 and TRBJ2-1, with D possibly TRBD2 on 6 matching bases. The CDR3 is 15 amino acids. V was shortened by 6 bases and J by 8 bases, with 20 bases between the two germline ends. Germline CDR1 and CDR2: MNHNS and SASEGT. The CDR3 DNA reads TGTGCCAGCAGGGGGACGGGACTCCAGGGCGATGAGCAGTTCTTC. Its protein is CASRGTGLQGDEQFF.

The CDR3 is CASSRGEETQYF. The CDR3 coding sequence is TGTGCCAGCAGTAGAGGAGAGGAGACCCAGTACTTC. The rearrangement uses TRBV27 and TRBJ2-5; D is undetermined. The CDR3 length is 12 residues. Trimming removed 5 bases at V and 5 bases at J, with 9 bases between. Per germline, CDR1 MNHEY and CDR2 SMNVEV (reference sequence).

V gene TRBV5-1 combines with J gene TRBJ2-5; 11 nucleotides match TRBD2. Germline trimming cut 1 base from V and 5 bases from J; bases unmatched to any gene: 10. The CDR3 loop spans 17 amino acids. Per germline, CDR1 SGHRS and CDR2 YFSETQ. The CDR3 region is CASSLLAGGPLRETQYF. The DNA of the CDR3 is TGCGCCAGCAGCTTGCTAGCGGGGGGCCCATTACGGGAGACCCAGTACTTC. Based on the CDR3 plus reference TRBV5-1 and TRBJ2-5, the full variable domain is KAGVTQTPRYLIKTRGQQVTLSCSPISGHRSVSWYQQTPGQGLQFLFEYFSETQRNKGNFPGRFSGRQFSNSRSEMNVSTLELGDSALYLCASSLLAGGPLRETQYFGPGTRLLVL.

The chain has TRBV4-1 and TRBJ2-7, with unresolved D. V gave up 1 base and J gave up 4 bases, with 11 bases separating them. Per germline, CDR1 MGHRA and CDR2 YSYEKL. This CDR3 spans 14 amino acids. CDR3 sequence: CASSQAPLNYEQYF. CDR3 coding DNA: TGCGCCAGCAGCCAAGCCCCCCTTAATTACGAGCAGTACTTC.

The V call is TRBV29-1, the J call TRBJ2-2; TRBD2 aligns across 7 bases. Trimming cost V 4 bases and J 5 bases; bases outside gene matches: 10. The V gene's germline CDR1 is SQVTM and CDR2 ANQGSEA. The CDR3 extends over 15 amino acids. The CDR3 coding sequence is TGCAGCGTTGGTGAGTCTAGCGGTCCGACCGGGGAGCTGTTTTTT. The encoded protein is CSVGESSGPTGELFF.

The sample holds a few counts of this clone. The junction differs from germline at one of its ends, possibly a read error. The CDR3 sequence is CASSFLQGENQLQHF. CDR3 bases: TGTGCCAGCAGTTTCCTACAGGGAGAAAATCAGCTCCAGCATTTT. This chain uses TRBV2 with TRBJ1-5; possible D gene TRBD1, 6 bases. There are 15 residues in the CDR3. In germline, CDR1 is SNHLY, CDR2 FYNNEI.

In its sample, this clone was seen a few times. The CDR3 here is CASSPSGAGETQYF. The CDR3 bases are TGTGCCAGCAGCCCTAGCGGGGCAGGGGAGACCCAGTACTTC. The J gene is TRBJ2-5, the V gene TRBV7-6, with TRBD2 identical over 9 bases. Germline V gives CDR1 SGHVS, CDR2 FNYEAQ. Trimming took 5 bases from V and 5 from J; bases not matched to a gene: 6. This CDR3 spans 14 amino acids.

This clone was seen more than once but under ten times. The chain recombines TRBV7-6 with TRBJ2-1; 12 nucleotides line up with TRBD2. J gave up 4 bases and V 0 bases, and 7 bases lay outside the gene matches. CDR1 and CDR2 (germline): SGHVS, FNYEAQ. The CDR3 consists of 18 residues. The CDR3 sequence is CASSLALAGGQIYNEQFF. The CDR3 DNA sequence: TGTGCCAGCAGCTTAGCGCTAGCGGGGGGGCAAATATACAATGAGCAGTTCTTC.

This clone came up a few times. The chain links TRBV10-3 to TRBJ1-1, with a tentative D call TRBD1 (5 bases). CDR3 size: 13 residues. From germline, CDR1 is ENHRY and CDR2 SYGVKD. V was pared by 11 bases and J by 0 bases, with 13 bases between. CDR3 loop: CASWGHLNTEAFF. CDR3 DNA sequence: TGTGCCTCTTGGGGCCATTTGAACACTGAAGCTTTCTTT.